This T cell receptor (beta chain) was retrieved from a study of shared clonotypes between healthy human individuals. V lost 0 bases, J lost 5 bases, and 20 bases lay in between. The CDR3 is 17 amino acids. Germline lookup yields CDR1 SEHNR and CDR2 FQNEAQ (reference sequence). Clones were sequenced by immunoSEQ multiplex PCR, and TCRdb holds only the in-frame ones, with some missing. Of about 2.4 million clones listed, more than 90% are singletons. The chain joins TRBV7-9 to TRBJ2-7; D unclear. The sequence derives from a young man in good health. The sample comprised naive CD4+ T cells sorted from blood. The subset: CD45RA+ positively selected. CDR3 nucleotide sequence: TGTGCCAGCAGCTTAGCGGCTCGGGTTCCCTCCCTTGACGAGCAGTACTTC. The encoded protein is CASSLAARVPSLDEQYF.